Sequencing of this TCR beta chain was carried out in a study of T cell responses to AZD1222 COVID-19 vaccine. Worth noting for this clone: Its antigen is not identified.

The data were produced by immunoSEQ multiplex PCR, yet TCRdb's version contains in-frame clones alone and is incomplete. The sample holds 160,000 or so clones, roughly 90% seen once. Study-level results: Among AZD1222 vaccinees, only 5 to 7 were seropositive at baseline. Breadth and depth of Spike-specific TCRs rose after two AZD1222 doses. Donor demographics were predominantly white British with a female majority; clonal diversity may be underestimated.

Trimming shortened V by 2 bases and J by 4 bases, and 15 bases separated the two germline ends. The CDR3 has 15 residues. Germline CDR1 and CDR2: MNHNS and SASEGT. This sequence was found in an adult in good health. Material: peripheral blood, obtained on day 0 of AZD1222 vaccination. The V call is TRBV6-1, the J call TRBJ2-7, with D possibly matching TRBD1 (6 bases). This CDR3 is CASSEFTGTGYEQYF. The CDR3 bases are TGTGCCAGCAGTGAATTCACAGGAACAGGGTACGAGCAGTACTTC.